The next 28 T cell receptor beta chains were all read from a single sample in a study of blood T cell repertoires in COVID-19. Generated by immunoSEQ multiplex PCR, the TCRdb table keeps only in-frame clones and is missing some. The table records about 240,000 clones, roughly 83% of them present only once. Sequencing input: peripheral blood. These receptors all come from a woman aged 80 or over with acute or convalescent COVID-19.

This clone was counted a single time. The chain links TRBV9 to TRBJ1-3; a possible D gene is TRBD1 (5 bases). V lost 2 bases to trimming and J lost 4 bases, with 13 bases between them. Germline CDR1 reads SGDLS; CDR2 reads YYNGEE. The CDR3 has 15 amino acids. The CDR3 is CASSVRGGEGNTIYF. CDR3 DNA sequence: TGTGCCAGCAGCGTCCGCGGGGGGGAGGGAAACACCATATATTTT.

The chain links TRBV20-1 to TRBJ2-3; 10 bases map to TRBD2. The ends lost 3 bases at V and 1 base at J; junction bases unmatched: 10. Germline-derived CDR1 and CDR2 are DFQATT and SNEGSKA (reference sequence). CDR3 length: 17 amino acids. CDR3 in amino acids: CSASSSGGALGTDTQYF. The CDR3, as DNA: TGCAGTGCTAGTTCCAGCGGGGGGGCCTTAGGCACAGATACGCAGTATTTT.

The chain combines TRBV18 with TRBJ1-5; D not certain. Germline V lookup: CDR1 KGHSH, CDR2 LQKENI. There are 14 residues in the CDR3. V was shortened by 2 bases and J by 5 bases, with 10 bases between the two germline ends. The CDR3 region has the DNA TGTGCCAGCTCACCAAACACAGCGGATCAGCCCCAGCATTTT. It codes for CASSPNTADQPQHF.

This clone is a singleton in its sample. The chain recombines TRBV28 with TRBJ1-5, with 7 bases matching TRBD1. Germline-derived CDR1 and CDR2 are MDHEN and SYDVKM. The CDR3 has 16 amino acids. V dropped 6 bases and J dropped 6; count of bases not matched to a gene: 14. The CDR3 bases are TGTGCCAGCAGCTTTGCCCTGACAGGGTTGAGTCAGCCCCAGCATTTT. This translates into CASSFALTGLSQPQHF.

The chain links TRBV28 to TRBJ2-5; D unresolved. This CDR3 has 12 amino acids. Germline CDR1 reads MDHEN; CDR2 reads SYDVKM. V was clipped by 6 bases and J by 5 bases, with 10 bases between them. The DNA of the CDR3 is TGTGCCAGCAGCCCGACTCGGGAGACCCAGTACTTC. It yields the protein CASSPTRETQYF. Full variable domain (missing parts from reference TRBV28 and TRBJ2-5): DVKVTQSSRYLVKRTGEKVFLECVQDMDHENMFWYRQDPGLGLRLIYFSYDVKMKEKGDIPEGYSVSREKKERFSLILESASTNQTSMYLCASSPTRETQYFGPGTRLLVL.

This chain uses TRBV19 with TRBJ1-2; D not resolved. In germline, CDR1 is LNHDA, CDR2 SQIVND (reference sequence). The CDR3 is made up of 13 amino acids. V shed 3 bases and J shed 4 bases, with 9 bases lying between them. The CDR3 nucleotides read TGTGCCAGTAGTATGGCAGGCCCCTATGGCTACACCTTC. The encoded protein is CASSMAGPYGYTF.

This clone showed up just a few times. This sequence joins TRBV7-8 and TRBJ2-7, with D possibly TRBD2 on 6 matching bases. With 8 bases removed from V and 0 bases from J, the gap between germline ends came to 14 bases. The length of the CDR3 is 14 residues. CDR1 and CDR2 (germline): SGHVS, FQNEAQ. CDR3 in DNA: TGTGCCAGCGGGGGGTTGGGAAGCTCCTACGAGCAGTACTTC. Amino acids: CASGGLGSSYEQYF.

In nucleotides, the CDR3 is TGCGCCAGCAGCCCCGGGACTAGCGGGGACACAGATACGCAGTATTTT. Protein sequence: CASSPGTSGDTDTQYF. The chain carries TRBV5-1 and TRBJ2-3; 13 bases are a match to TRBD2. The CDR3 consists of 16 residues. V lost 4 bases to trimming and J lost 2 bases; unmatched junction nucleotides: 4. The germline CDR1 and CDR2 sequences are SGHRS and YFSETQ.

The count of this clone is one. This rearrangement joins TRBV7-8 to TRBJ2-3; 8 bases agree with TRBD1. Germline CDR1 reads SGHVS; CDR2 reads FQNEAQ. Unmatched junction bases numbered 5, after V lost 1 base and J lost 5 bases. This CDR3 has 15 amino acids. CDR3 sequence (DNA): TGTGCCAGCAGCTTAGGGGGCAGGGGGCGAGATACGCAGTATTTT. Protein: CASSLGGRGRDTQYF.

The gene calls are TRBV7-9 and TRBJ1-2; TRBD1 is a possible D gene (6 bases). The CDR3 runs to 14 residues. Trimming took 6 bases from V and 7 from J, leaving 18 bases between them. Germline V gene data show CDR1 as SEHNR and CDR2 as FQNEAQ (reference sequence). The CDR3 DNA reads as TGTGCCAGCAGTGAAAGCGGACAGATGGGTGGCTACACCTTC. As protein: CASSESGQMGGYTF.

The chain couples TRBV18 to TRBJ2-7; the match to TRBD1 covers 10 bases. This CDR3 has 14 residues. Germline V lookup: CDR1 KGHSH, CDR2 LQKENI. The V and J ends lost 3 bases and 3 bases, in that order; junction bases with no gene match: 2. CDR3 protein: CASSPRDRGYEQYF. CDR3 DNA sequence: TGTGCCAGCTCACCGCGGGACAGGGGCTACGAGCAGTACTTC. The entire variable domain, with the rest obtained from reference TRBV18 and TRBJ2-7, is as follows: NAGVMQNPRHLVRRRGQEARLRCSPMKGHSHVYWYRQLPEEGLKFMVYLQKENIIDESGMPKERFSAEFPKEGPSILRIQQVVRGDSAAYFCASSPRDRGYEQYFGPGTRLTVT.

The V gene is TRBV6-5, the J gene TRBJ1-1; 7 bases fit TRBD1. Germline CDR1 MNHEY, CDR2 SVGAGI. CDR3 length: 16 residues. After removal of 0 bases from V and 0 bases from J, the junction contained 4 bases not matched to a gene. This CDR3 reads CASSYSQGGMNTEAFF. The DNA of the CDR3 is TGTGCCAGCAGTTACTCGCAGGGGGGCATGAACACTGAAGCTTTCTTT.

The chain employs TRBV5-5 and TRBJ1-6; 7 nucleotides agree with TRBD1. Losses at the gene ends were 2 bases for V and 7 bases for J; bases not matched to a gene: 3. Germline CDR1 reads SGHKS; CDR2 reads YYEKEE (reference sequence). This CDR3 contains 14 residues. CDR3 in amino acids: CASSFSTGNSPLHF. The DNA of the CDR3 is TGTGCCAGCAGCTTCTCGACAGGGAATTCACCCCTCCACTTT.

The chain couples TRBV3-1 (or the pseudogene TRBV3-2) to TRBJ2-7; 7 bases fit TRBD1. The V gene's germline CDR1 is LGHDT and CDR2 YNNKEL (reference sequence). CDR3 length: 13 amino acids. V dropped 5 bases and J dropped 2; count of bases not matched to a gene: 3. CDR3 sequence (DNA): TGTGCCAGCAGCGGGACAGCCACCTACGAGCAGTACTTC. Protein sequence: CASSGTATYEQYF.

V is TRBV27 and J is TRBJ2-5; D is possibly TRBD2 (5 bases). Germline CDR1 reads MNHEY; CDR2 reads SMNVEV (reference sequence). With 6 bases removed from V and 4 bases from J, the gap between germline ends came to 15 bases. The CDR3 is made up of 14 amino acids. The CDR3: CASRVTPEGETQYF. The CDR3 nucleotides read TGTGCCAGCAGAGTGACCCCCGAGGGAGAGACCCAGTACTTC.

This chain joins TRBV3-1 (or the pseudogene TRBV3-2) and TRBJ2-7; maybe TRBD2 (6 bases). The V and J ends lost 5 bases and 4 bases respectively, with 18 bases between them. The CDR3 loop spans 15 amino acids. CDR1 LGHDT and CDR2 YNNKEL come from the germline V gene (reference sequence). The CDR3 reads CASSYRYEGGYEQYF. The CDR3 bases are TGTGCCAGCAGCTACCGGTACGAGGGAGGATACGAGCAGTACTTC.

In its sample, this clone was seen a few times. V is TRBV7-2 and J is TRBJ2-1; the match to TRBD1 covers 11 bases. Trimming removed 2 bases from V and 10 bases from J; junction bases left unmatched: 10. The CDR3 length is 16 residues. Germline V CDR1 and CDR2: SGHTA, FQGNSA. CDR3 coding DNA: TGTGCCAGCAGCTTAAAGTGGACAGGGGGCCTTCGGGAGCAGTTCTTC. Translated, it gives CASSLKWTGGLREQFF. The full variable domain, in which reference TRBV7-2 and TRBJ2-1 provide the parts outside the CDR3, is GAGVSQSPSNKVTEKGKDVELRCDPISGHTALYWYRQSLGQGLEFLIYFQGNSAPDKSGLPSDRFSAERTGGSVSTLTIQRTQQEDSAVYLCASSLKWTGGLREQFFGPGTRLTVL.

The V and J genes are TRBV12-5 and TRBJ1-3; D unclear. V was shortened by 1 base and J by 8 bases, with 12 bases between the two germline ends. CDR1 LGHNT and CDR2 FRNRAP come from the germline V gene. This CDR3 has 14 amino acids. CDR3 sequence reads: CASGLGREGDTIYF. CDR3 sequence (DNA): TGTGCTAGTGGTTTGGGGAGGGAAGGAGACACCATATATTTT.

V is TRBV5-1 and J is TRBJ2-7, with 10 bases that match TRBD1. The V gene's germline CDR1 is SGHRS and CDR2 YFSETQ. The J segment lost 6 bases and the V segment lost 4 bases, leaving 7 bases of the junction unmatched. The CDR3 has 14 residues. CDR3 residues: CASSPGQGLGEQYF. Here the CDR3 DNA reads TGCGCCAGCAGCCCGGGACAGGGGTTAGGCGAGCAGTACTTC.

The chain is built from TRBV7-9 and TRBJ2-1; 8 bases line up with TRBD1. The CDR3 consists of 14 residues. V lost 3 bases to trimming and J lost 10 bases; unmatched junction nucleotides: 8. CDR1 and CDR2 from the germline V gene are SEHNR and FQNEAQ (reference sequence). The CDR3 is CASSLTGDTGEQFF. The CDR3, as DNA: TGTGCCAGCAGCTTGACAGGGGATACAGGGGAGCAGTTCTTC.

The chain joins TRBV5-1 to TRBJ2-1; perhaps TRBD2 as D (6 bases). Germline V lookup: CDR1 SGHRS, CDR2 YFSETQ. This CDR3 contains 11 residues. V was clipped by 1 base and J by 15 bases, with 11 bases between them. In DNA, the CDR3 is TGCGCCAGCAGCTTGTCGGGGGTAAGGTTCTTC. This codes for CASSLSGVRFF. The complete variable domain, with remaining parts taken from reference TRBV5-1 and TRBJ2-1, reads KAGVTQTPRYLIKTRGQQVTLSCSPISGHRSVSWYQQTPGQGLQFLFEYFSETQRNKGNFPGRFSGRQFSNSRSEMNVSTLELGDSALYLCASSLSGVRFFGPGTRLTVL.

The chain couples TRBV12-3 or TRBV12-4 to TRBJ2-7, with TRBD1 as a possible D gene (5 bases). This CDR3 is built from 12 residues. V lost 6 bases to trimming and J lost 3 bases, with 9 bases between them. CDR3 amino acids: CASSRTNYEQYF. As DNA, the CDR3 is TGTGCCAGCAGCCGGACAAACTACGAGCAGTACTTC.

The chain recombines TRBV27 with TRBJ2-1; a possible D gene is TRBD1 (6 bases). The CDR3 has 14 residues. V was trimmed by 2 bases and J by 5 bases, leaving 10 bases between them. Germline CDR1 and CDR2: MNHEY and SMNVEV (reference sequence). The CDR3 nucleotides are TGTGCCAGCAGTTTACGGACAGCTAACAATGAGCAGTTCTTC. Amino acid sequence: CASSLRTANNEQFF.

This sequence joins TRBV28 and TRBJ1-2; D not certain. Germline V gene lookup returns CDR1 MDHEN and CDR2 SYDVKM. V lost 4 bases, J lost 1 base, and 10 bases lay in between. This CDR3 has 14 residues. CDR3 protein: CASSSAPSNYGYTF. CDR3 DNA: TGTGCCAGCAGTTCTGCACCTAGTAACTATGGCTACACCTTC.

The chain joins TRBV28 to TRBJ2-7; the match to TRBD1 covers 9 bases. Looked up from germline, CDR1 is MDHEN and CDR2 is SYDVKM. The V segment lost 6 bases and the J segment 13 bases; nucleotides outside the gene matches: 7. The CDR3 spans 11 residues. The CDR3 loop reads CASRRTGALYF. The CDR3 DNA reads as TGTGCCAGCAGGCGGACAGGGGCCCTCTACTTC. The whole variable domain, filled in from reference TRBV28 and TRBJ2-7, reads DVKVTQSSRYLVKRTGEKVFLECVQDMDHENMFWYRQDPGLGLRLIYFSYDVKMKEKGDIPEGYSVSREKKERFSLILESASTNQTSMYLCASRRTGALYFGPGTRLTVT.

This sequence joins TRBV11-2 and TRBJ2-1, with D maybe TRBD2 (5 bases). CDR3 size: 11 residues. Trimming left V 5 bases short and J 8 bases short, with 7 bases between. Per germline, CDR1 SGHAT and CDR2 FQNNGV. In DNA, the CDR3 is TGTGCCAGCAGCCCGAGGGATGAGCAGTTCTTC. Translating gives CASSPRDEQFF.

This clone was found a few times. This chain links TRBV7-9 with TRBJ2-3; D uncertain. The CDR3 is 14 residues long. Trimming removed 4 bases at V and 3 bases at J, with 11 bases between. Germline assignment: CDR1 SEHNR and CDR2 FQNEAQ (reference sequence). Here the CDR3 reads CASSSQTGTDTQYF. The CDR3 coding sequence is TGTGCCAGCAGCTCCCAGACCGGGACAGATACGCAGTATTTT.

This rearrangement joins TRBV19 to TRBJ2-2, with D possibly being TRBD2 (7 bases). This CDR3 has 17 amino acids. With 1 base removed from V and 4 bases from J, the gap between germline ends came to 16 bases. Germline V CDR1 and CDR2: LNHDA, SQIVND (reference sequence). The CDR3 sequence: CASSIGGLAVGTGELFF. The CDR3 coding sequence is TGTGCCAGTAGTATAGGGGGGCTAGCGGTTGGCACCGGGGAGCTGTTTTTT. Filled out from reference TRBV19 and TRBJ2-2, the complete variable domain reads DGGITQSPKYLFRKEGQNVTLSCEQNLNHDAMYWYRQDPGQGLRLIYYSQIVNDFQKGDIAEGYSVSREKKESFPLTVTSAQKNPTAFYLCASSIGGLAVGTGELFFGEGSRLTVL.